Listed here are 9 T cell receptor beta chains from one sample, sequenced in a study of blood T cell repertoires in COVID-19. TCRdb keeps only in-frame clones here, not all; method: immunoSEQ multiplex PCR. The sample has approximately 300,000 clones, around 86% seen once; the top ten hold 1%. Specimen: peripheral blood. The origin of the receptors is a man between 50 and 59 years old with active or convalescent COVID-19.

CDR3 sequence: CASSFTGLFEAFF. The CDR3 DNA sequence: TGTGCCAGCAGTTTTACAGGGTTGTTTGAAGCTTTCTTT. The chain joins TRBV28 to TRBJ1-1; D perhaps matches TRBD1 (6 bases). Deletions cut 3 bases from V and 7 bases from J, with 12 bases between. The CDR3 length is 13 residues. Germline lookup yields CDR1 MDHEN and CDR2 SYDVKM. Variable domain in full (rest from reference TRBV28 and TRBJ1-1): DVKVTQSSRYLVKRTGEKVFLECVQDMDHENMFWYRQDPGLGLRLIYFSYDVKMKEKGDIPEGYSVSREKKERFSLILESASTNQTSMYLCASSFTGLFEAFFGQGTRLTVV.

The CDR3 region has the DNA TGTGCCAGCAGGTTATTGACAGGAGGAAGCGGCTTTTTCTTT. This sequence encodes CASRLLTGGSGFFF. The chain couples TRBV6-5 to TRBJ1-1, with D perhaps TRBD1 (6 bases). In germline, CDR1 is MNHEY, CDR2 SVGAGI. This CDR3 comprises 14 residues. The V and J ends lost 6 bases and 13 bases respectively, with 24 bases between them.

The sample holds one count of this clone. The chain couples TRBV5-1 to TRBJ2-5; TRBD2 agrees at 11 bases. The CDR3 contains 15 residues. Germline V gene lookup returns CDR1 SGHRS and CDR2 YFSETQ. The J segment lost 4 bases and the V segment lost 1 base, leaving 3 bases of the junction unmatched. The CDR3 is CASSLWTSGLETQYF. CDR3 coding DNA: TGCGCCAGCAGCTTGTGGACTAGCGGGTTAGAGACCCAGTACTTC.

This clone was seen once. The chain combines TRBV28 with TRBJ1-5; D unresolved. The V and J ends lost 6 bases and 2 bases respectively, with 5 bases between them. This CDR3 is built from 12 residues. Germline values: CDR1 MDHEN, CDR2 SYDVKM. The CDR3, as DNA: TGTGCCAGCAGGCGAGGCAATCAGCCCCAGCATTTT. Translating it yields CASRRGNQPQHF.

The chain links TRBV5-1 to TRBJ1-6, with D tentatively TRBD1 (5 bases). Germline V CDR1 and CDR2: SGHRS, YFSETQ. Trimming removed 4 bases from V and 0 bases from J, with 11 bases in between. The CDR3 extends over 16 amino acids. CDR3 sequence: CASSGGTSSYNSPLHF. The CDR3 DNA follows: TGCGCCAGCAGCGGAGGGACGAGCTCCTATAATTCACCCCTCCACTTT.

The chain joins TRBV24-1 to TRBJ1-1; unclear D gene. The germline V gene has CDR1 KGHDR and CDR2 SFDVKD. Trimming cost V 3 bases and J 2 bases, with 9 bases left between them. There are 14 residues in the CDR3. CDR3 in amino acids: CATSDGGINTEAFF. Here the CDR3 DNA reads TGTGCCACCAGTGATGGAGGTATCAACACTGAAGCTTTCTTT.

The V gene is TRBV19, the J gene TRBJ2-7, with 9 bases identical to TRBD1. This CDR3 is 14 amino acids long. V was pared by 1 base and J by 2 bases, with 0 bases of the junction left unmatched. Germline V gives CDR1 LNHDA, CDR2 SQIVND (reference sequence). The CDR3 nucleotides read TGTGCCAGTAGTATAGGGACAGGGGCCTACGAGCAGTACTTC. Protein sequence: CASSIGTGAYEQYF.

The chain uses TRBV29-1 and TRBJ1-1; D ambiguous. The V gene lost 5 bases and the J gene lost 1 base, with 11 bases spanning the gap. The germline gives CDR1 SQVTM, CDR2 ANQGSEA. This CDR3 region has 13 residues. The CDR3 sequence is CSVLGLSNTEAFF. In nucleotides, the CDR3 is TGCAGCGTTCTAGGCCTGTCGAACACTGAAGCTTTCTTT.

This clone was picked up one time. The chain carries TRBV6-1 and TRBJ1-4; the D gene is possibly TRBD1 (5 bases). The CDR3 sequence is 16 residues long. Germline CDR1 reads MNHNS; CDR2 reads SASEGT. Trimming shortened V by 1 base and J by 3 bases, and 12 bases separated the two germline ends. The CDR3 sequence: CASSEDWGRANEKLFF. CDR3 DNA sequence: TGTGCCAGCAGTGAAGACTGGGGGAGGGCTAATGAAAAACTGTTTTTT.